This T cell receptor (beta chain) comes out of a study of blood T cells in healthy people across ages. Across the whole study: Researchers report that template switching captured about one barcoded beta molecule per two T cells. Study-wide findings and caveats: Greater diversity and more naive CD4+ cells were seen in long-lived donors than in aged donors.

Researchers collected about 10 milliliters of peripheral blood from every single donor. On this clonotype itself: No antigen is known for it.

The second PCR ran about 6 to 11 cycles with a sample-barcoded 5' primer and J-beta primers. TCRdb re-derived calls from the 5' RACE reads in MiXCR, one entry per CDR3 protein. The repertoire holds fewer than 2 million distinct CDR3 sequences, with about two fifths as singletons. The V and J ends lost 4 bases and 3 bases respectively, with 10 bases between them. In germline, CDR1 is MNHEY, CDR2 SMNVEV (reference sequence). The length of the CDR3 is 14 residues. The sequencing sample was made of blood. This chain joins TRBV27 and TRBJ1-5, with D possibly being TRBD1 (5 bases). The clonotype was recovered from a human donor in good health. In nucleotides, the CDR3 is TGTGCCAGCAGTTACGGGGCTAACAATCAGCCCCAGCATTTT. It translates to CASSYGANNQPQHF.